The present entry profiles one T cell receptor beta chain with its context. Its antigen is as yet unknown. Looked up from germline, CDR1 is MDHEN and CDR2 is SYDVKM. The V segment lost 7 bases and the J segment 1 base; nucleotides outside the gene matches: 11. There are 16 residues in the CDR3. The sample originates from a study of T-cell reconstitution after alpha-beta-depleted transplantation in children. General study findings and limits: T-cell numbers and diversity, one year after transplant, stemmed largely from T cells that were newly produced. Diversity of TCRbeta at day 60 was high in some patients, arising from surviving recipient T cells and thymic progenitors.

Molecular barcoding with unique molecular identifiers was used for the TCRbeta library. One entry per CDR3 protein results from TCRdb running MiXCR on the PCR reads. Of fewer than 700,000 distinct CDR3 sequences in the sample, 10% to 15% are singletons; the top ten hold approximately 2.1%. V usage is TRBV28 and J usage is TRBJ2-3; 7 positions match TRBD2. This receptor was taken from a male patient between 10 and 17 years old who had a stem cell transplant for acute myeloid leukemia, so the T cells may come from the graft donor. Sequences were derived from PBMCs, mostly from graft donor cells, sampled 360 days after TCRalphabeta/CD19-depleted stem cell transplant. The chain's CDR3 is CASNIAGVVGTDTQYF. The CDR3 nucleotides read TGTGCCAGCAATATCGCGGGAGTCGTAGGCACAGATACGCAGTATTTT.